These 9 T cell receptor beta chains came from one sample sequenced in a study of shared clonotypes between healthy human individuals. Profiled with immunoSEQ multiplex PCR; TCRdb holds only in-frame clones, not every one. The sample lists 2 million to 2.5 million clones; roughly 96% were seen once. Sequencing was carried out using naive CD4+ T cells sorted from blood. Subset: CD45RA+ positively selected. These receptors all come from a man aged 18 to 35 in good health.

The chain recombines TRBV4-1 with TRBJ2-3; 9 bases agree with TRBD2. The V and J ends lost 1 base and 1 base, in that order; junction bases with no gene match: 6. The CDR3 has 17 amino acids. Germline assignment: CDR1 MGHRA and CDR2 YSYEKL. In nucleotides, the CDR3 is TGCGCCAGCAGCCAAGCTAGCGGGACGTACCGCACAGATACGCAGTATTTT. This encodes CASSQASGTYRTDTQYF.

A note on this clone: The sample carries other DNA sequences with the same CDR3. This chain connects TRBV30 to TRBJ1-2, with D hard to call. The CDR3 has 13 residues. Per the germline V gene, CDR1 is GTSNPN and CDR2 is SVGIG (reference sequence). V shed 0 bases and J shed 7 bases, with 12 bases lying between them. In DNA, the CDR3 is TGTGCCTGGAGTGTAACCGGACTGGGTGGCTACACCTTC. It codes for CAWSVTGLGGYTF.

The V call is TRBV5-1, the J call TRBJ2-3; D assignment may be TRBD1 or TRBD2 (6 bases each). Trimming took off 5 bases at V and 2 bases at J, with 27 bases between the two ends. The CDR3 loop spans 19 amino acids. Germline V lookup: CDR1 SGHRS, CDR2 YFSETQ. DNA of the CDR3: TGCGCCAGCAGAAGATTAACCGCCGGTAGACCGGGGGCCACAGATACGCAGTATTTT. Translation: CASRRLTAGRPGATDTQYF.

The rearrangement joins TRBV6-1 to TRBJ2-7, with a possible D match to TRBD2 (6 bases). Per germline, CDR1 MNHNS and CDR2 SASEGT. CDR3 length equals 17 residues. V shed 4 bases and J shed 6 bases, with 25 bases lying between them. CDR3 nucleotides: TGTGCCAGCAGTGCACCCTCCTTAGCGGTAACAGCCCCCGAGCAGTACTTC. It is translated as CASSAPSLAVTAPEQYF.

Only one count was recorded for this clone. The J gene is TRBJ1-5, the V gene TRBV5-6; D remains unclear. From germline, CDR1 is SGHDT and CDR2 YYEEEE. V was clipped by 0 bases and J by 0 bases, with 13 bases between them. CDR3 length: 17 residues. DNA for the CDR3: TGTGCCAGCAGCTTGGGTTGGGTGGAATCTAGCAATCAGCCCCAGCATTTT. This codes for CASSLGWVESSNQPQHF.

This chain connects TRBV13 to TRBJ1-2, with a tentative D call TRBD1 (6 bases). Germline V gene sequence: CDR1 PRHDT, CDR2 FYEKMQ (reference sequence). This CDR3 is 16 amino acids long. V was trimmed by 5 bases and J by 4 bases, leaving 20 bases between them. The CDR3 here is CASSLSGGGAGYGYTF. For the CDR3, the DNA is TGTGCCAGCAGCCTATCCGGAGGGGGAGCGGGCTATGGCTACACCTTC.

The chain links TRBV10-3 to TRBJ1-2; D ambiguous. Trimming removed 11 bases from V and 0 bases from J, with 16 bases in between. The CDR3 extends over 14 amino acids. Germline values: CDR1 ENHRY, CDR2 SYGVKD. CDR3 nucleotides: TGTGCCCTACGGGAAGGCAGCTCTAACTATGGCTACACCTTC. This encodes CALREGSSNYGYTF.

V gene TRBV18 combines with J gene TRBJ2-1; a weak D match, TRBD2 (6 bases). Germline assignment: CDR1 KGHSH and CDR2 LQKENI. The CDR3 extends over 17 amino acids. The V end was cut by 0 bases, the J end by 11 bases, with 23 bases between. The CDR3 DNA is TGTGCCAGCTCACCACCGAGTGGAGGGGAAGGAGGGATCAAGCAGTTCTTC. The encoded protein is CASSPPSGGEGGIKQFF.

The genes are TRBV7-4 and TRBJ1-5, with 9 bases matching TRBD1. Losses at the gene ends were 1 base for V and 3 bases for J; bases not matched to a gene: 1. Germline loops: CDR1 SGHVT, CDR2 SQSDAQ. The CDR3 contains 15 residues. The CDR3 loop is CASSLEQGANQPQHF. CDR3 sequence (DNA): TGTGCCAGCAGCTTAGAACAGGGGGCCAATCAGCCCCAGCATTTT.